Presented here are 14 T cell receptor beta chains from one specimen sequenced in a study of shared clonotypes between healthy human individuals. Naive CD8 cells lacked CD45RO, underwent positive selection for CCR7 and left out terminally differentiated effector memory CD45RA+ cells. This table comes from immunoSEQ multiplex PCR, and its TCRdb copy is limited to in-frame clones, with some not included. The sample shows millions of clones, more than 85% of them seen only once. The specimen was naive CD8+ T cells from PBMCs. The receptors here all came from a man between 18 and 35 years old in good health. Some clones in this sample may be carry-over from other donors' samples.

In the case of this clone: This sample also contains other DNA sequences that code for the same CDR3. The chain has TRBV5-1 and TRBJ2-7; a possible D gene is TRBD1 (5 bases). Trimming removed 4 bases at V and 2 bases at J, with 10 bases between. This CDR3 spans 13 amino acids. Germline CDR1 is SGHRS and CDR2 is YFSETQ. CDR3 nucleotide sequence: TGCGCCAGCAGCCCTACAGGAGCCTACGAGCAGTACTTC. It translates to CASSPTGAYEQYF.

The gene calls are TRBV4-1 and TRBJ2-2; D remains ambiguous. Trimming pared 4 bases from V and 3 bases from J, leaving 9 bases between. CDR1 MGHRA and CDR2 YSYEKL come from the germline V gene. This CDR3 region has 14 residues. In nucleotides, the CDR3 is TGCGCCAGCAGCCCAACTGCTTACACCGGGGAGCTGTTTTTT. Its translation: CASSPTAYTGELFF.

A note on this clone: The same CDR3 also results from other DNA sequences found in this sample. The chain uses TRBV6-5 and TRBJ2-1; D not resolved. Germline V CDR1 and CDR2: MNHEY, SVGAGI. The CDR3 contains 12 residues. V dropped 2 bases and J dropped 6 bases, with 5 bases sitting between them. CDR3 region: CASSYDRNEQFF. The CDR3 DNA is TGTGCCAGCAGTTACGACCGCAATGAGCAGTTCTTC.

This rearrangement joins TRBV15 to TRBJ2-5, with D unresolved. CDR3 length: 15 amino acids. Per the germline V gene, CDR1 is LNHNV and CDR2 is YYDKDF (reference sequence). Trimming pared 6 bases from V and 2 bases from J, leaving 16 bases between. The CDR3 DNA reads as TGTGCCACCAGTAACCGATGGAACGCACAAGAGACCCAGTACTTC. Protein: CATSNRWNAQETQYF.

The chain combines TRBV13 with TRBJ1-2; D gene ambiguous. This CDR3 is 13 amino acids long. Between the trimmed V and J ends, which lost 5 bases and 7 bases, there was a span of 14 bases. Per germline, CDR1 PRHDT and CDR2 FYEKMQ (reference sequence). CDR3 DNA: TGTGCCAGCAGCATTCCTGGATACTCTGGCTACACCTTC. The encoded protein is CASSIPGYSGYTF.

This CDR3 reads CASSYSMGNTEAFF. The CDR3 nucleotides read TGTGCCAGCAGTTACTCGATGGGGAACACTGAAGCTTTCTTT. The chain joins TRBV6-5 to TRBJ1-1; D unclear. V was trimmed by 0 bases and J by 1 base, leaving 6 bases between them. CDR3 size: 14 residues. Per the germline V gene, CDR1 is MNHEY and CDR2 is SVGAGI.

J is TRBJ2-1 and V is TRBV27; D possibly corresponds to TRBD2 (5 bases). Germline CDR1 is MNHEY and CDR2 is SMNVEV (reference sequence). The CDR3 covers 16 residues. Between the trimmed V and J ends, which lost 10 bases and 5 bases, there was a span of 24 bases. The CDR3 is CANRGSAEHRHNEQFF. The CDR3 nucleotides are TGTGCCAACAGAGGGTCAGCGGAACACCGCCACAATGAGCAGTTCTTC.

The chain uses TRBV9 and TRBJ1-1; 9 bases agree with TRBD1. The germline V gene has CDR1 SGDLS and CDR2 YYNGEE. The length of the CDR3 is 20 residues. Trimming removed 1 base from V and 0 bases from J; junction bases left unmatched: 16. CDR3 in amino acids: CASSVLLPGQGLMMNTEAFF. The CDR3 DNA follows: TGTGCCAGCAGCGTACTTCTCCCGGGACAGGGCTTAATGATGAACACTGAAGCTTTCTTT.

For this clone: This specimen includes other DNA sequences encoding the same CDR3. The V gene is TRBV27, the J gene TRBJ2-3; unclear D gene. Germline CDR1 and CDR2: MNHEY and SMNVEV (reference sequence). Trimming left V 4 bases short and J 3 bases short, with 8 bases between. The CDR3 is 13 residues long. The CDR3 DNA sequence: TGTGCCAGCAGTTCCCGCGATACAGATACGCAGTATTTT. Its translation is CASSSRDTDTQYF.

The DNA for the CDR3 is TGCGCCAGCAGTGAGTTTGGGCTCCCGAAAAATGAGCAGTTCTTC. Its translation is CASSEFGLPKNEQFF. The rearrangement uses TRBV10-2 and TRBJ2-1; no definite D call. The germline V and J ends were trimmed by 1 base and 7 bases, with 14 bases remaining between them. This CDR3 has 15 amino acids. Germline loops: CDR1 WSHSY, CDR2 SAAADI.

Written as DNA, the CDR3 is TGTGCCACCAGGGGTCCCGGGGTTAACTACAATGAGCAGTTCTTC. Translated: CATRGPGVNYNEQFF. The chain links TRBV15 to TRBJ2-1; D may be TRBD2 (5 bases). V lost 6 bases and J 3 bases, leaving 15 bases between the germline ends. CDR1 is LNHNV and CDR2 is YYDKDF in the germline V gene (reference sequence). The CDR3 is 15 residues long. Full variable domain (rest looked up from reference TRBV15 and TRBJ2-1): DAMVIQNPRYQVTQFGKPVTLSCSQTLNHNVMYWYQQKSSQAPKLLFHYYDKDFNNEADTPDNFQSRRPNTSFCFLDIRSPGLGDTAMYLCATRGPGVNYNEQFFGPGTRLTVL.

The chain couples TRBV6-5 to TRBJ2-7, with 7 bases that match TRBD1. V shed 6 bases and J 0 bases; nucleotides not matched to a gene: 5. The CDR3 runs 14 residues. Germline V gene sequence: CDR1 MNHEY, CDR2 SVGAGI. CDR3 in DNA: TGTGCCAGCAGCGCGACAGGGATCTCCTACGAGCAGTACTTC. Its translation is CASSATGISYEQYF.

This clone was seen a single time. The rearrangement joins TRBV9 to TRBJ2-5; D may correspond to TRBD1 or TRBD2 (5 bases each). This CDR3 has 14 residues. V lost 0 bases and J lost 7, with 13 bases in between. Germline V gives CDR1 SGDLS, CDR2 YYNGEE. The CDR3 loop reads CASSVGGPQGTQYF. The CDR3 DNA reads as TGTGCCAGCAGCGTAGGAGGGCCCCAGGGGACCCAGTACTTC.

The chain carries TRBV4-3 and TRBJ1-2; tentative D call: TRBD1 (5 bases). Trimming took off 0 bases at V and 0 bases at J, with 8 bases between the two ends. CDR3 length: 15 amino acids. CDR1 is LGHNA and CDR2 is YSLEER in the germline V gene. CDR3 DNA sequence: TGCGCCAGCAGCCAAGACCGGACAACTAACTATGGCTACACCTTC. Its translation is CASSQDRTTNYGYTF.